Each of the 27 T cell receptor beta chains below was sequenced from the same sample in a study of T cells in Graves' hyperthyroidism and ophthalmopathy. Using RNA transcripts as the source, TCR beta CDR3 regions were amplified. First-round RT-PCR of the TCR CDR3 relied on the HTBI primer set. MiXCR, applied by TCRdb to the multiplex PCR reads, yields one record per CDR3 protein. The repertoire holds around 240,000 distinct CDR3 sequences, with 16% as singletons. Source material: blood. The receptors derive from a woman aged 18-30 years with Graves' ophthalmopathy.

At least ten counts were recorded for this clonotype. The chain carries TRBV15 and TRBJ2-1; D call uncertain. The CDR3 is 14 residues long. V shed 0 bases and J shed 6 bases, with 9 bases lying between them. CDR1 and CDR2 (germline): LNHNV, YYDKDF (reference sequence). CDR3 sequence (DNA): TGTGCCACCAGCAGAGATTTGGAAACCAATGAGCAGTTCTTC. Its translation is CATSRDLETNEQFF.

The table lists this clonotype with a few counts. One end of the junction is discordant with germline, which a read error may explain. This chain uses TRBV5-1 with TRBJ2-5, with 11 bases matching TRBD2. Germline assignment: CDR1 SGHRS and CDR2 YFSETQ. The CDR3 extends over 19 amino acids. DNA of the CDR3: TGTGCCAGCAGCCAAGTAGGGGGGGCTAGCGGGGGGAAGCAAGAGACCCAGTACTTC. This gives the protein CASSQVGGASGGKQETQYF. The full variable domain, in which reference TRBV5-1 and TRBJ2-5 provide the parts outside the CDR3, is KAGVTQTPRYLIKTRGQQVTLSCSPISGHRSVSWYQQTPGQGLQFLFEYFSETQRNKGNFPGRFSGRQFSNSRSEMNVSTLELGDSALYLCASSQVGGASGGKQETQYFGPGTRLLVL.

This clonotype showed up many times. The chain has TRBV6-1 and TRBJ2-1; TRBD1 is a possible D gene (5 bases). The CDR3 consists of 15 residues. The V gene's germline CDR1 is MNHNS and CDR2 SASEGT. V gave up 5 bases and J gave up 0 bases, with 11 bases separating them. DNA for the CDR3: TGTGCCAGCAGTTTGGACAAAAGCTCCTACAATGAGCAGTTCTTC. Translating gives CASSLDKSSYNEQFF.

The table lists this clonotype with many counts. This chain links TRBV24-1 with TRBJ2-3; possibly TRBD2 for D (5 bases). Germline CDR1 and CDR2: KGHDR and SFDVKD. V was pared by 3 bases and J by 0 bases, with 12 bases between. The CDR3 is 16 amino acids. In DNA, the CDR3 is TGTGCCACCAGTGATCCAAGACGGGGAAGCACAGATACGCAGTATTTT. It codes for CATSDPRRGSTDTQYF.

This clonotype was counted at least ten times. The rearrangement uses TRBV12-3 or TRBV12-4 and TRBJ2-2; TRBD1 matches 7 bases. This CDR3 comprises 15 residues. J gave up 6 bases and V 6 bases, and 10 bases lay outside the gene matches. CDR3 loop: CASSYGQDGAGELFF. CDR3 DNA sequence: TGTGCCAGCAGCTACGGACAGGATGGAGCCGGGGAGCTGTTTTTT.

This clonotype was detected many times. The chain recombines TRBV20-1 with TRBJ2-3; TRBD2 is a possible D gene (5 bases). Germline-derived CDR1 and CDR2 are DFQATT and SNEGSKA (reference sequence). Between the trimmed V and J ends, which lost 4 bases and 3 bases, there was a span of 14 bases. The CDR3 extends over 14 amino acids. CDR3 amino acids: CSATFSVMTDTQYF. The CDR3 coding sequence is TGCAGTGCTACCTTTAGCGTTATGACAGATACGCAGTATTTT.

This clonotype showed up many times. The J gene is TRBJ1-1, the V gene TRBV6-1; D not certain. The CDR3 consists of 14 residues. CDR1 and CDR2 (germline): MNHNS, SASEGT. V lost 1 base and J lost 1, with 7 bases in between. The chain's CDR3 is CASSEGAENTEAFF. As DNA, the CDR3 is TGTGCCAGCAGTGAAGGGGCGGAGAACACTGAAGCTTTCTTT.

This clonotype was recorded at least ten times. The chain employs TRBV3-1 and TRBJ2-3, with D tentatively TRBD1 (5 bases). V gave up 0 bases and J gave up 1 base, with 5 bases separating them. Germline values: CDR1 LGHDT, CDR2 YNNKEL (reference sequence). There are 14 residues in the CDR3. CDR3 sequence (DNA): TGTGCCAGCAGCCAAGAAGGGGGCACAGATACGCAGTATTTT. It codes for CASSQEGGTDTQYF.

This clonotype has just a few counts. The rearrangement links TRBV28 to TRBJ1-3; the D is unclear. V lost 6 bases and J lost 2, with 17 bases in between. Germline V lookup: CDR1 MDHEN, CDR2 SYDVKM. CDR3 length: 16 residues. The CDR3: CASSPPGGRTGNTIYF. For the CDR3, the DNA is TGTGCCAGCAGCCCCCCGGGAGGGCGGACTGGAAACACCATATATTTT. Looking up the rest from reference TRBV28 and TRBJ1-3 gives the full variable domain: DVKVTQSSRYLVKRTGEKVFLECVQDMDHENMFWYRQDPGLGLRLIYFSYDVKMKEKGDIPEGYSVSREKKERFSLILESASTNQTSMYLCASSPPGGRTGNTIYFGEGSWLTVV.

Many counts were recorded for this clonotype. The J gene is TRBJ2-2, the V gene TRBV6-1; D is undetermined. Germline assignment: CDR1 MNHNS and CDR2 SASEGT. V gave up 5 bases and J gave up 0 bases, with 10 bases separating them. This CDR3 comprises 15 residues. The CDR3, as DNA: TGTGCCAGCAGTCGCTCTGGACCGAACACCGGGGAGCTGTTTTTT. This translates into CASSRSGPNTGELFF.

The sample holds many counts of this clonotype. V and J are TRBV14 and TRBJ2-1; D perhaps matches TRBD2 (7 bases). V shed 2 bases and J shed 2 bases, with 16 bases lying between them. Germline V CDR1 and CDR2: SGHDN, FVKESK. The CDR3 runs 17 residues. The CDR3 DNA follows: TGTGCCAGCAGCCAACTCTCCGAGGGGGGGACCTACAATGAGCAGTTCTTC. It yields the protein CASSQLSEGGTYNEQFF.

This clonotype occurred many times. The chain links TRBV6-1 to TRBJ2-1; D is ambiguous. The ends were cut back, 7 bases at V and 6 bases at J, with 19 bases in the middle. Germline CDR1 MNHNS, CDR2 SASEGT. The CDR3 length is 15 residues. CDR3 nucleotides: TGTGCCAGCACCCCCGGCCGGCTGCCCTTCAATGAGCAGTTCTTC. Its translation: CASTPGRLPFNEQFF.

This clonotype came up many times. DNA for the CDR3: TGTGCCAGCTCAACCAGGGTCCAAGAGACCCAGTACTTC. Protein product: CASSTRVQETQYF. V and J are TRBV18 and TRBJ2-5, with D perhaps matching TRBD1 (5 bases). The CDR3 sequence is 13 residues long. Germline V CDR1 and CDR2: KGHSH, LQKENI. V lost 5 bases and J lost 1, with 8 bases in between.

This clonotype was detected ten times or more. The genes are TRBV5-5 and TRBJ1-6; TRBD1 might be the D (5 bases). Germline values: CDR1 SGHKS, CDR2 YYEKEE (reference sequence). Trimming cost V 0 bases and J 10 bases, with 14 bases left between them. The CDR3 runs 15 residues. The CDR3 protein is CASSLVGGGTSPLHF. CDR3 nucleotides: TGTGCCAGCAGCTTGGTAGGTGGCGGGACGTCACCCCTCCACTTT.

This clonotype was seen repeatedly, ten times or more. The chain recombines TRBV6-1 with TRBJ2-7; TRBD2 matches 15 bases. Germline V gene data show CDR1 as MNHNS and CDR2 as SASEGT. CDR3 size: 17 residues. V lost 7 bases and J lost 0; bases outside the gene matches: 7. In DNA, the CDR3 is TGTGCCAGCAAGGGTCGGACTAGCGGGGGGGTCTCCTACGAGCAGTACTTC. As protein: CASKGRTSGGVSYEQYF.

A word on this clonotype: A much larger clone differs from this one at a single base, so this may be a read error. This chain connects TRBV20-1 to TRBJ1-2; a weak D match, TRBD1 (6 bases). Trimming pared 3 bases from V and 10 bases from J, leaving 15 bases between. CDR1 is DFQATT, CDR2 SNEGSKA, per germline (reference sequence). The CDR3 length is 12 residues. The CDR3 loop reads CSASRGADDYTF. CDR3 sequence (DNA): TGCAGTGCTAGTAGGGGGGCTGACGACTACACCTTC.

This clonotype showed up many times. The chain links TRBV28 to TRBJ1-2; D remains unclear. Germline-derived CDR1 and CDR2 are MDHEN and SYDVKM. Between the trimmed V and J ends, which lost 5 bases and 4 bases, there was a span of 17 bases. CDR3 length equals 15 residues. The chain's CDR3 is CASSPDLPAGYGYTF. CDR3 nucleotides: TGTGCCAGCAGTCCCGACCTTCCGGCGGGCTATGGCTACACCTTC.

This clonotype was detected ten times or more. The rearrangement joins TRBV5-1 to TRBJ2-3, with D unclear. Trimming took 4 bases from V and 5 from J, leaving 17 bases between them. Per the germline V gene, CDR1 is SGHRS and CDR2 is YFSETQ. The CDR3 loop spans 15 amino acids. The chain's CDR3 is CASSDLAGVRDTQYF. In DNA, the CDR3 is TGCGCCAGCAGCGACCTTGCTGGGGTTAGAGATACGCAGTATTTT. Combining the CDR3 with reference TRBV5-1 and TRBJ2-3 gives the whole variable domain KAGVTQTPRYLIKTRGQQVTLSCSPISGHRSVSWYQQTPGQGLQFLFEYFSETQRNKGNFPGRFSGRQFSNSRSEMNVSTLELGDSALYLCASSDLAGVRDTQYFGPGTRLTVL.

The sample holds many counts of this clonotype. The CDR3 DNA sequence: TGCAGCGTGGATCTCGGGACTAACTACGAGCAGTACTTC. This sequence encodes CSVDLGTNYEQYF. This chain links TRBV29-1 with TRBJ2-7, with 7 bases matching TRBD2. The V and J ends lost 6 bases and 3 bases, in that order; junction bases with no gene match: 8. Germline-derived CDR1 and CDR2 are SQVTM and ANQGSEA. This CDR3 is 13 amino acids long.

V usage is TRBV7-2 and J usage is TRBJ2-2; a weak D match, TRBD1 (5 bases). From germline, CDR1 is SGHTA and CDR2 FQGNSA. The V gene lost 1 base and the J gene lost 7 bases, with 19 bases spanning the gap. There are 17 residues in the CDR3. Here the CDR3 reads CASSLDRGRDFNGELFF. The CDR3 DNA sequence: TGTGCCAGCAGCTTAGATAGGGGAAGGGATTTCAACGGGGAGCTGTTTTTT.

This clonotype has a count of ten or more. The chain recombines TRBV29-1 with TRBJ1-2; possibly TRBD1 for D (5 bases). Germline values: CDR1 SQVTM, CDR2 ANQGSEA. The CDR3 totals 13 residues. The V and J ends lost 3 bases and 1 base respectively, with 9 bases between them. The CDR3 sequence is CSVERQLNYGYTF. The CDR3 region has the DNA TGCAGCGTTGAGAGACAGCTTAACTATGGCTACACCTTC.

Many counts were recorded for this clonotype. This chain connects TRBV11-1 to TRBJ1-1; D is unclear. Germline lookup yields CDR1 SGHAT and CDR2 FQDESV (reference sequence). The CDR3 has 15 residues. V lost 1 base, J lost 3 bases, and 12 bases lay in between. The chain's CDR3 is CASSLGSSGDTEAFF. DNA of the CDR3: TGTGCCAGCAGCTTAGGATCCTCTGGGGACACTGAAGCTTTCTTT.

This clonotype was counted ten times or more. J is TRBJ1-6 and V is TRBV20-1; possible D gene TRBD1, 6 bases. This CDR3 spans 16 amino acids. V dropped 3 bases and J dropped 7 bases, with 19 bases sitting between them. Germline assignment: CDR1 DFQATT and CDR2 SNEGSKA (reference sequence). The CDR3 bases are TGCAGTGCTAGTTTTGAGGGGGGGCGCACCAATTCACCCCTCCACTTT. This codes for CSASFEGGRTNSPLHF.

This clonotype was counted ten times or more. The V gene is TRBV25-1, the J gene TRBJ2-1, with 9 bases fitting TRBD1. The CDR3 spans 17 residues. Trimming cost V 4 bases and J 2 bases; bases outside gene matches: 9. CDR1 MGHDK and CDR2 SYGVNS come from the germline V gene. The CDR3: CASSAPAGTGPYNEQFF. In DNA, the CDR3 is TGTGCCAGCAGTGCTCCTGCCGGGACAGGGCCCTACAATGAGCAGTTCTTC.

This clonotype was recorded at least ten times. The V call is TRBV27, the J call TRBJ2-7; a possible D gene is TRBD1 (6 bases). Trimming shortened V by 2 bases and J by 3 bases, and 11 bases separated the two germline ends. Germline values: CDR1 MNHEY, CDR2 SMNVEV (reference sequence). The CDR3 is 14 residues long. The DNA for the CDR3 is TGTGCCAGCAGTTTAAGGTACAGGGACTACGAGCAGTACTTC. The encoded protein is CASSLRYRDYEQYF.

In the case of this clonotype: A much more abundant neighbour one base away suggests this may be a read error. The chain couples TRBV19 to TRBJ1-5; the match to TRBD1 covers 7 bases. Trimming removed 10 bases from V and 5 bases from J; junction bases left unmatched: 17. The CDR3 is made up of 16 amino acids. Per the germline V gene, CDR1 is LNHDA and CDR2 is SQIVND (reference sequence). The CDR3 spells CATKYYRDRGDQPQHF. In DNA form, the CDR3 reads TGTGCCACAAAGTATTACCGGGACAGAGGCGATCAGCCCCAGCATTTT. Using reference TRBV19 and TRBJ1-5 for the parts outside the CDR3, the full variable domain is DGGITQSPKYLFRKEGQNVTLSCEQNLNHDAMYWYRQDPGQGLRLIYYSQIVNDFQKGDIAEGYSVSREKKESFPLTVTSAQKNPTAFYLCATKYYRDRGDQPQHFGDGTRLSIL.

Ten or more counts support this clonotype. The chain has TRBV27 and TRBJ1-5; weak D call: TRBD1 (6 bases). There are 14 residues in the CDR3. The ends were cut back, 1 base at V and 5 bases at J, with 9 bases in the middle. Germline V lookup: CDR1 MNHEY, CDR2 SMNVEV (reference sequence). Here the CDR3 DNA reads TGTGCCAGCAGTTTATTGGGGGGCGATCAGCCCCAGCATTTT. It is translated as CASSLLGGDQPQHF.